Listed below are T cell receptor beta chains from one sample, sequenced in a study of cytomegalovirus exposure and HLA in healthy donors. Clones were read by immunoSEQ multiplex PCR, and TCRdb kept only the in-frame ones, dropping some. This repertoire shows approximately 170,000 clones, around 65% found once; its top ten account for less than 3%. Material: PBMCs. The source is a woman aged 40-49 years in good health and CMV-seropositive. Each CDR3 is given with its conserved first and last residue. D genes are given only for firm matches. Rows may omit the clone size; those that give it use once, few, many or a size class.

TRBV7-2	TRBJ1-1	-	-	TGTGCCAGCAGCCTCACACAGGCCCCGGGGGGCACTGAAGCTTTCTTT	CASSLTQAPGGTEAFF
TRBV6-5	TRBJ2-7	-	-	TGTGCCAGCAGTTACTACCGGAGGGCCTACGAGCAGTACTTC	CASSYYRRAYEQYF
TRBV29-1	TRBJ2-1	TRBD2	-	TGCAGCGTTAACTCTCCGCGGGAGGGCGTTAACAATGAGCAGTTCTTC	CSVNSPREGVNNEQFF
TRBV4-1	TRBJ2-1	TRBD1	-	TGCGCCAGCAGCCAACATACTCAGGGGGCCGTATCCTCCTACAATGAGCAGTTCTTC	CASSQHTQGAVSSYNEQFF
TRBV20-1	TRBJ2-1	-	-	TGCAGTGGCGGGGTATACAATGAGCAGTTCTTC	CSGGVYNEQFF
TRBV29-1	TRBJ2-1	-	few	TGCAGCGTCGGCCTCAGGGGCACCTACAATGAGCAGTTCTTC	CSVGLRGTYNEQFF
TRBV6-5	TRBJ1-5	TRBD1	-	TGTGCCACCCGACAGGGCGATCAGCCCCAGCATTTT	CATRQGDQPQHF
TRBV7-2	TRBJ2-2	-	-	TGTGCCAGCAGCTTAAAATTCCGGGGGAGTGACACCGGGGAGCTGTTTTTT	CASSLKFRGSDTGELFF
TRBV5-1	TRBJ2-3	TRBD2	-	TGCGCCAGCAGCTTGGTGCAGCGGGAGCCGAGCAGGGATACGCAGTATTTT	CASSLVQREPSRDTQYF
TRBV2	TRBJ1-6	TRBD1	-	TGTGCCAGCAGCAGGGAGAGACAGGGAAGCTCCTATAATTCACCCCTCCACTTT	CASSRERQGSSYNSPLHF
TRBV27	TRBJ1-2	-	-	TGTGCCAGCAGTTTTTCCCCCAGAAACTATGGCTACACCTTC	CASSFSPRNYGYTF
TRBV2	TRBJ1-1	-	-	TGTGCCAGCAGTGAGTGGGCCAACGGTGAAGCTTTCTTT	CASSEWANGEAFF
TRBV5-1	TRBJ2-2	-	-	TGCGCCAGCAGCTTGGTTTCCCATGGCGTGCAGGGCGCCGGGGAGCTGTTTTTT	CASSLVSHGVQGAGELFF
TRBV5-1	TRBJ2-7	TRBD2	-	TGCGCCAGCAGCTTCACCGGGGGGTTCTCCTACGAGCAGTACTTC	CASSFTGGFSYEQYF
TRBV7-2	TRBJ1-5	TRBD1	-	TGTGCCAGCAGCTTAACCGGGACAGAAGGGTTCGGGCAGCCCCAGCATTTT	CASSLTGTEGFGQPQHF
TRBV18	TRBJ1-5	TRBD1	few	TGTGCCAGCTCACCCGGGACAGGGACTAATCAGCCCCAGAATTTT	CASSPGTGTNQPQNF
TRBV19	TRBJ2-7	-	-	TGTGCCAGTAAACCTCCAGGGATGAGGAACGAGCAGTACTTC	CASKPPGMRNEQYF
TRBV4-1	TRBJ2-3	TRBD2	-	TGCGCCAGCAGCCAGCGACTAGCGGGCACAGATACGCAGTATTTT	CASSQRLAGTDTQYF
TRBV9	TRBJ2-5	-	-	TGTGCCAGCAGCGCTACCCAAGAGACCCAGTACTTC	CASSATQETQYF
TRBV5-4	TRBJ1-2	-	-	TGTGCCAGCAGCATTGGCGGGGATTATGGCTACACCTTC	CASSIGGDYGYTF
TRBV7-2	TRBJ1-2	-	-	TGTGCCAGCAGCTTAGCTGGGGGGGCTCGAGGTGGCTACACCTTC	CASSLAGGARGGYTF
TRBV9	TRBJ1-1	TRBD1	-	TGTGCCAGCAGTGGACAGGGGGCGATGAACACTGAAGCTTTCTTT	CASSGQGAMNTEAFF
TRBV5-1	TRBJ2-7	-	-	TGCGCCAGCAGCTTGTCCGGTGACGAGCAGTACTTC	CASSLSGDEQYF
TRBV27	TRBJ2-7	-	once	TGTGCCAGCAGTTTATCCTCAGGGCGTATGCACGAGCAGTACTTC	CASSLSSGRMHEQYF
TRBV9	TRBJ2-7	-	-	TGTGCCAGCAGCGTAGGGGCAGGAGGGGAGCAGTACTTC	CASSVGAGGEQYF
TRBV4-2	TRBJ1-1	-	-	TGTGCCAGCAGCCCTCGAGACAGACCGAACACTGAAGCTTTCTTT	CASSPRDRPNTEAFF
TRBV19	TRBJ1-6	-	-	TGTGCCAGTAGTATCGGCTGGGGGGAGAGTGATAATTCACCCCTCCACTTT	CASSIGWGESDNSPLHF
TRBV4-3	TRBJ1-2	TRBD1	few	TGCGCCAGCAGCCCCAGTTTGTCCCAGACAGGGGTTGGCTACCCCTTC	CASSPSLSQTGVGYPF
TRBV4-1	TRBJ2-5	-	few	TGCGCCAGGACACTAGGAAAAAAAGAGACCCAGTACTTC	CARTLGKKETQYF
TRBV19	TRBJ2-1	TRBD2	-	TGTGCCAGTAGGGAGAGCGGGAATGGGTACAATGAGCAGTTCTTC	CASRESGNGYNEQFF
TRBV7-9	TRBJ1-1	TRBD1	-	TGTGCCAGCAGCTTAACGTGGGGACAGGGCGGAGGAGCTTTCTTT	CASSLTWGQGGGAFF
TRBV5-1	TRBJ1-3	-	few	TGCGCCAGCAGATCGTGGAGCTCTGGAAACACCATATATTTT	CASRSWSSGNTIYF
TRBV4-3	TRBJ2-5	TRBD2	few	TGCGCCAGCAGCGATCTAGCGGCCCAAGAGACCCAGTACTTC	CASSDLAAQETQYF
TRBV4-2	TRBJ1-2	-	few	TGTGCCAGCAGCCAAGATCCCTCCGGGACAAGCAACTATGGCTACACCTTC	CASSQDPSGTSNYGYTF
TRBV7-9	TRBJ1-2	TRBD1	-	TGTGCCAGCAGCCCTCGACAGGGCCCAAGCTATGGCTACACCTTC	CASSPRQGPSYGYTF
TRBV29-1	TRBJ2-6	TRBD1	-	TGCAGCGTGAGTGACAGGGTAACTGGGGCCAACGTCCTGACTTTC	CSVSDRVTGANVLTF
TRBV7-9	TRBJ2-2	-	-	TGTGCCAGCAGCTTAGAGACAGAGACCGGGGAGCTGTTTTTT	CASSLETETGELFF
TRBV6-5	TRBJ2-7	-	-	TGTGCCAGCAGGTCCGGGTCTTACCTCTCCTACGAGCAGTACTTC	CASRSGSYLSYEQYF
TRBV18	TRBJ2-7	TRBD1	-	TGTGCCAGCTCACAGACGTCAGGGGGCACTTACGAGCAGTACTTC	CASSQTSGGTYEQYF
TRBV27	TRBJ1-1	-	few	TGTGCCAGCAGTTTTTCTGGAGGGGTCACTGAAGCTTTCTTT	CASSFSGGVTEAFF
TRBV5-4	TRBJ2-5	-	few	TGTGCCAGCAGCGAGGACAGACAAGAGACCCAGTACTTC	CASSEDRQETQYF
TRBV5-4	TRBJ2-6	-	-	TGTGCCAGCAGCCCCGAGGCTGGGGCCAACGTCCTGACTTTC	CASSPEAGANVLTF
TRBV4-1	TRBJ2-1	TRBD2	once	TGCGCCAGCAGCCCCCTAACGACTAGCGGGGGGAGTCACAATGAGCAGTTCTTC	CASSPLTTSGGSHNEQFF
TRBV10-3	TRBJ2-3	TRBD2	-	TGTGCCTCATCAATAAGCCCGGGACTAGCGGGAGAGGCCGCAGATACGCAGTATTTT	CASSISPGLAGEAADTQYF
TRBV29-1	TRBJ2-6	-	-	TGCAGCGTTGAAGATCTATTAAACTCTGGGGCCAACGTCCTGACTTTC	CSVEDLLNSGANVLTF
TRBV5-6	TRBJ2-4	-	-	TGTGCCAGCAGCTACCCCGGGACTTTAAAAAACATTCAGTACTTC	CASSYPGTLKNIQYF
TRBV4-1	TRBJ1-1	TRBD1	-	TGCGCCAGCAGCCGCGGACAGGGGGCGGCCACTGAAGCTTTCTTT	CASSRGQGAATEAFF
TRBV5-6	TRBJ2-1	-	-	TGTGCCAGCAGCTTGGGTAACGGCAATGAGCAGTTCTTC	CASSLGNGNEQFF
TRBV6-5	TRBJ2-7	-	-	TGTGCCAGCAGTTACCGCGACAGGCGCGAGCAGTACTTC	CASSYRDRREQYF
TRBV7-9	TRBJ2-5	TRBD2	-	TGTTCCAGCAGCCCCCCTAGCGGGGCCCAAGAGACCCAGTACTTC	CSSSPPSGAQETQYF
TRBV27	TRBJ1-4	TRBD1	-	TGTGCCAGCAGGGGACAGACTAATGAAAAACTGTTTTTT	CASRGQTNEKLFF
TRBV4-1	TRBJ1-4	-	few	TGCGCCAGCAGCCAAGGTGTGGGGGCGGTAGGCGAAAAACTGTTTTTT	CASSQGVGAVGEKLFF
TRBV6-5	TRBJ2-1	TRBD2	-	TGTGCCAGCATGGGCGGGGGAATCGATGAGCAGTTCTTC	CASMGGGIDEQFF
TRBV25-1	TRBJ2-2	-	-	TGTGCCAGCAGTGTCGGGACCGGGGAGCTGTTTTTT	CASSVGTGELFF
TRBV29-1	TRBJ2-7	-	few	TGCAGCGTTCAACTGGGACTGAGCTCCTACGAGCAGTACTTC	CSVQLGLSSYEQYF
TRBV19	TRBJ2-5	-	-	TGTGCCAGTAGACAGGGAAGGCAGGAGACCCAGTACTTC	CASRQGRQETQYF